This record covers a single TCR beta chain. The antigen is unknown. This specimen belongs to a study of T cells in Graves' hyperthyroidism and ophthalmopathy. Regarding the study as a whole: Median prediction lead before ophthalmopathy onset was 6.5 months with the model.

RNA transcripts were the template for amplifying TCR beta CDR3 regions. HTBI primers were the set used in a first-round RT-PCR of the TCR CDR3. TCRdb fed the multiplex PCR reads into MiXCR, producing one record per CDR3 protein. The sample holds more than 300,000 distinct CDR3 sequences, approximately 15% seen once. This CDR3 contains 14 residues. Germline V CDR1 and CDR2: MNHNS, SASEGT. The J segment lost 2 bases and the V segment lost 4 bases, leaving 4 bases of the junction unmatched. Lactation, pregnancy, other autoimmune disease or uncontrolled infection excluded patients. The receptor comes from a woman in her sixties with Graves' hyperthyroidism. The chain carries TRBV6-1 and TRBJ1-1; 7 bases line up with TRBD1. The sample comprised blood. CDR3 DNA: TGTGCCAGCAGTGCGGGACAGTTTAACACTGAAGCTTTCTTT. It is translated as CASSAGQFNTEAFF.